This is a list of T cell receptor beta chains from one sample in a study of blood T cell repertoires in COVID-19. Repertoires were generated with immunoSEQ multiplex PCR, while TCRdb's copy carries only in-frame clones and drops some. Here the sample spans 270,000 or so clones, less than 90% being singletons. The sample comprised peripheral blood. The receptor set was obtained from a woman in her thirties with COVID-19, enrolled during active disease. Each CDR3 is given without its conserved first and last residue. Each record gives: V gene, CDR3 length, CDR3 protein.

TRBV27 | 11 | ASSERGSYEQY
TRBV19 | 11 | ASSPGWDYEQY
TRBV5-1 | 14 | ASSPAEAGVPIEQF
TRBV18 | 14 | ASSPRATGGTDTQY
TRBV12-5 | 14 | ASGLAVGPYAGELF
TRBV10-3 | 13 | AISEEVTGDAEAF
TRBV3-1/TRBV3-2 | 12 | ASSQVGDSYEQY
TRBV3-1/TRBV3-2 | 13 | ASSPRITGSPEAF
TRBV3-1/TRBV3-2 | 11 | ASSQGRADEQY
TRBV7-2 | 9 | ASSHGDTQY
TRBV19 | 11 | ASSTGGSYGYT
TRBV5-4 | 14 | ASSLDPIRMNTEAF
TRBV11-2 | 10 | ASSFLQETQY
TRBV15 | 15 | ATSRTYLEGFSYEQY
TRBV10-1 | 13 | ASSERAGHTDTQY
TRBV18 | 13 | ASSLTPRGNTEAF
TRBV3-1/TRBV3-2 | 13 | ASSLASGPYNEQF
TRBV28 | 14 | ASSSPGQVNTGELF
TRBV18 | 14 | ASSLSPDRENTEAF
TRBV10-3 | 12 | AISETSGGSEQY
TRBV29-1 | 12 | SVVIRGPKNIQY
TRBV7-9 | 12 | ASNLGTGSYEQY
TRBV5-5 | 15 | ASTDLILGTGVNEQF
TRBV5-1 | 14 | ASSLTSGVNTGELF
TRBV28 | 12 | ASSARIGGNTIY